Listed below are T cell receptor beta chains from one sample, sequenced in a study of shared clonotypes between healthy human individuals. Assay used: immunoSEQ multiplex PCR; TCRdb lists only in-frame clones, some missing. There are about 2.4 million clones in the sample; just over 90% occur only once, and more than 0.12% lies in the top ten. Source material: naive CD4+ T cells sorted from blood. The origin of the receptors is a man younger than 35 in good health. CDR3s include the opening cysteine and the closing phenylalanine or tryptophan. Each record gives: J gene, V gene, clone size, D gene, CDR3 protein, CDR3 DNA. D genes are given only for firm matches. Clone sizes are given selectively: once, few, many, or a class where the clone is expanded.

j_call: TRBJ2-5; v_call: TRBV15; clone_size: -; d_call: -; cdr3_aa: CATSRDNGGDQYF; cdr3_nt: TGTGCCACCAGCAGAGACAATGGGGGCGACCAGTACTTC
j_call: TRBJ1-2; v_call: TRBV6-5; clone_size: -; d_call: TRBD1; cdr3_aa: CASSYQGANYTF; cdr3_nt: TGTGCCAGCAGTTACCAGGGGGCGAACTACACCTTC
j_call: TRBJ1-2; v_call: TRBV5-1; clone_size: -; d_call: TRBD1; cdr3_aa: CASSPGQETYGYTF; cdr3_nt: TGCGCCAGCAGCCCGGGACAGGAAACGTATGGCTACACCTTC
j_call: TRBJ2-5; v_call: TRBV5-6; clone_size: -; d_call: TRBD1; cdr3_aa: CASRRTGEEETQYF; cdr3_nt: TGTGCCAGCAGACGGACAGGGGAAGAAGAGACCCAGTACTTC
j_call: TRBJ1-2; v_call: TRBV28; clone_size: -; d_call: -; cdr3_aa: CASSSPYGYTF; cdr3_nt: TGTGCCAGCAGTTCGCCCTATGGCTACACCTTC
j_call: TRBJ2-7; v_call: TRBV5-1; clone_size: -; d_call: -; cdr3_aa: CASSLQGGTYEQYF; cdr3_nt: TGCGCCAGCAGCTTGCAGGGGGGTACCTACGAGCAGTACTTC
j_call: TRBJ2-3; v_call: TRBV11-2; clone_size: -; d_call: TRBD2; cdr3_aa: CASSLAGGSDTQYF; cdr3_nt: TGTGCCAGCAGCTTGGCGGGGGGTTCAGATACGCAGTATTTT
j_call: TRBJ2-7; v_call: TRBV5-6; clone_size: -; d_call: TRBD2; cdr3_aa: CASSSSAGTSGSYEQYF; cdr3_nt: TGTGCCAGCAGCAGTTCTGCCGGGACTAGCGGGTCCTACGAGCAGTACTTC
j_call: TRBJ2-5; v_call: TRBV28; clone_size: once; d_call: -; cdr3_aa: CASSLRGSFETQYF; cdr3_nt: TGTGCCAGCAGTTTACGAGGGTCATTTGAGACCCAGTACTTC
j_call: TRBJ1-3; v_call: TRBV5-4; clone_size: -; d_call: -; cdr3_aa: CASSLYGITGNTIYF; cdr3_nt: TGTGCCAGCAGCTTGTACGGAATCACTGGAAACACCATATATTTT
j_call: TRBJ2-3; v_call: TRBV28; clone_size: once; d_call: -; cdr3_aa: CATGVPPGADTQYF; cdr3_nt: TGTGCCACCGGAGTTCCACCCGGGGCAGATACGCAGTATTTT
j_call: TRBJ2-3; v_call: TRBV18; clone_size: -; d_call: TRBD2; cdr3_aa: CASSPPGGTSPLDTQYF; cdr3_nt: TGTGCCAGCTCACCACCGGGCGGGACTAGCCCATTAGATACGCAGTATTTT
j_call: TRBJ2-7; v_call: TRBV2; clone_size: -; d_call: TRBD1; cdr3_aa: CASSEQGASTEQYF; cdr3_nt: TGTGCCAGCAGTGAACAGGGGGCCTCCACCGAGCAGTACTTC
j_call: TRBJ1-5; v_call: TRBV2; clone_size: -; d_call: TRBD1; cdr3_aa: CASSELQGNQPQHF; cdr3_nt: TGTGCCAGCAGTGAACTACAGGGGAATCAGCCCCAGCATTTT
j_call: TRBJ2-3; v_call: TRBV14; clone_size: -; d_call: -; cdr3_aa: CASSPYAGTSTDTQYF; cdr3_nt: TGTGCCAGCAGCCCTTATGCGGGAACTAGCACAGATACGCAGTATTTT
j_call: TRBJ2-5; v_call: TRBV6-6; clone_size: -; d_call: -; cdr3_aa: CASSPGGRGETQYF; cdr3_nt: TGTGCCAGCAGTCCCGGAGGCCGAGGGGAGACCCAGTACTTC
j_call: TRBJ2-7; v_call: TRBV30; clone_size: -; d_call: -; cdr3_aa: CAWSRQAHEQYF; cdr3_nt: TGTGCCTGGAGTAGACAGGCTCACGAGCAGTACTTC
j_call: TRBJ2-5; v_call: TRBV30; clone_size: -; d_call: -; cdr3_aa: CAWSRGATQYF; cdr3_nt: TGTGCCTGGAGCCGGGGGGCGACCCAGTACTTC
j_call: TRBJ1-5; v_call: TRBV19; clone_size: once; d_call: TRBD1; cdr3_aa: CASSLQGLGNQPQHF; cdr3_nt: TGTGCCAGTAGTTTACAGGGGCTTGGGAATCAGCCCCAGCATTTT
j_call: TRBJ2-3; v_call: TRBV29-1; clone_size: -; d_call: -; cdr3_aa: CSVEGAGGFTDTQYF; cdr3_nt: TGCAGCGTTGAAGGGGCCGGGGGCTTCACAGATACGCAGTATTTT
j_call: TRBJ2-6; v_call: TRBV5-7; clone_size: -; d_call: TRBD1; cdr3_aa: CASSTWDRALGANVLTF; cdr3_nt: TGTGCCAGCAGCACCTGGGACAGGGCCCTCGGGGCCAACGTCCTGACTTTC
j_call: TRBJ2-3; v_call: TRBV5-6; clone_size: -; d_call: TRBD2; cdr3_aa: CASSHSLAVRADTQYF; cdr3_nt: TGTGCCAGCAGCCACAGCCTAGCGGTAAGGGCAGATACGCAGTATTTT